This TCR beta chain was captured by sequencing in a study of shared clonotypes between healthy human individuals. Whole-study results and caveats: Naive subsets, compared against memory subsets, generally had larger estimated richness values. Rarefaction curves obtained for sorted subsets showed sequencing incomplete despite large depth. Limitation of the genetic and exposure-history diversity represented came from the few donors.

This CDR3 spans 14 amino acids. The V end was cut by 2 bases, the J end by 3 bases, with 8 bases between. The germline V gene has CDR1 MNHNY and CDR2 SVGAGI (reference sequence). Comments on this clone: Its antigen remains unidentified.

The repertoire was sequenced with immunoSEQ multiplex PCR; TCRdb's copy has only in-frame clones and lacks some. The repertoire has around 690,000 clones, 90% of them found once; the top ten carry approximately 35%. The chain uses TRBV6-6 and TRBJ2-1; D is unclear. This sequence was found in a man younger than 35 in good health. Some clones in this sample may be carry-over from other donors' samples. The sample was memory CD8+ T cells from PBMCs. The subset denotes: CD45RO+ cells pooled with CCR7-negative TemRA cells. CDR3 amino acids: CASSYDSNYNEQFF. The CDR3 nucleotides read TGTGCCAGCAGTTACGACTCTAACTACAATGAGCAGTTCTTC.